The following is a T cell receptor (beta chain) sequence with its context. TCRdb's table, derived via immunoSEQ multiplex PCR, lists solely in-frame clones and lacks some. Of some 250,000 clones in the sample, around 90% were seen once. These data belong to a study of blood T cell repertoires in COVID-19. Germline V gives CDR1 LNHDA, CDR2 SQIVND (reference sequence). The CDR3 spans 14 residues. Trimming took 6 bases from V and 8 from J; bases not matched to a gene: 7. This chain uses TRBV19 with TRBJ2-3; 11 nucleotides align to TRBD2. The TCR sequence derives from a woman between 40 and 50 years old who had recovered from COVID-19. Sequencing was performed on peripheral blood. CDR3 DNA sequence: TGTGCCAGTAGCCTCCGGGGACTAGCGGCTACGCAGTATTTT. Translated: CASSLRGLAATQYF.